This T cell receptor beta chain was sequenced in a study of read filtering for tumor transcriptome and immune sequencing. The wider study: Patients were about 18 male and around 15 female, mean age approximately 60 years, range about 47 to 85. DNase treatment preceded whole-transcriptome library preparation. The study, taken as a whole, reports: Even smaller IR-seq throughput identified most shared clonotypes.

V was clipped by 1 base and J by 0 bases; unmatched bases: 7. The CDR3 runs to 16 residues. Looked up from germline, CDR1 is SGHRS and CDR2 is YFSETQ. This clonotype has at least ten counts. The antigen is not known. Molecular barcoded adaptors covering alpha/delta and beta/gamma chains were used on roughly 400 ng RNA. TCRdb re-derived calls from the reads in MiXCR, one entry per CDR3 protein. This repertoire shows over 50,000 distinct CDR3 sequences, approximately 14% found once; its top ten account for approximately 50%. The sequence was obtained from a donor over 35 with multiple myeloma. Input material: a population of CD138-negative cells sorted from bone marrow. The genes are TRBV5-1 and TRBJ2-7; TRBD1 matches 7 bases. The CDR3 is CASSLLGTARSYEQYF. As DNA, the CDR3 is TGCGCCAGCAGCTTGCTCGGGACAGCCCGCTCCTACGAGCAGTACTTC.